A selection of T cell receptor beta chains follows, all from one sample in a study of radiotherapy plus CTLA-4 blockade in lung cancer. Sequencing was performed with immunoSEQ multiplex PCR; in TCRdb, only in-frame clones are kept and a portion is missing. The sample has approximately 34,000 clones; approximately 66% are singletons. The sample was peripheral blood, taken from a patient treated with radiotherapy plus ipilimumab. These receptors originate from a human donor with non-small cell lung cancer who had stable disease on radiotherapy plus ipilimumab. Both conserved end residues are part of each CDR3. A D gene is named only where the DNA matches it firmly. Clone size, where shown, is once, few, many, or a class for clones that have expanded.

TRBJ2-3	TRBV28	.	.	TGTGCCAGCAGTCGGACGGAACAGACAGATACGCAGTATTTT	CASSRTEQTDTQYF
TRBJ2-5	TRBV5-1	once	TRBD2	TGCGCCAGCAGCTCAGAGTTACTAGCGCGGGAGACCCAGTACTTC	CASSSELLARETQYF
TRBJ2-7	TRBV7-8	once	.	TGTGCCAGCAGCTTTCGGACAGACTACGAGCAGTACTTC	CASSFRTDYEQYF
TRBJ2-7	TRBV7-2	.	.	TGTGCCAGCAGGATTAGTGGGGGCAGCGAGCAGTACTTC	CASRISGGSEQYF
TRBJ2-7	TRBV11-3	.	TRBD2	TGTGCCAGCAACAGGGTGCAGGGACTAGCGGGATCACTCGAGCAGTACTTC	CASNRVQGLAGSLEQYF
TRBJ1-1	TRBV18	few	.	TGTGCCAGCTCACCACCGAGGGGTAACACTGAAGCTTTCTTT	CASSPPRGNTEAFF
TRBJ2-3	TRBV5-6	.	.	TGTGCCAGCAGCTTGGCCGGAGGAAATAGGGATACGCAGTATTTT	CASSLAGGNRDTQYF
TRBJ2-5	TRBV19	.	.	TGTGCCAGTAGGGGTTCCGCCAGCGGCGGATCAGAGACCCAGTACTTC	CASRGSASGGSETQYF
TRBJ2-3	TRBV7-2	few	TRBD1	TGTGCCAGCAGACTAGGGGGCGCAGGGACTACGCAGTATTTT	CASRLGGAGTTQYF
TRBJ1-2	TRBV19	.	TRBD1	TGTGCCAGTAGTATAGATCTTCGGGGGACAGTGGATGGCTACACCTTC	CASSIDLRGTVDGYTF
TRBJ1-2	TRBV16	.	.	TGTGCCAGCAGCCAAACCTCACCGGGACCCTATGGCTACACCTTC	CASSQTSPGPYGYTF
TRBJ2-5	TRBV18	few	TRBD2	TGTGCCAGCTCACCTCTCCTAGCGGTAAAAGAGACCCAGTACTTC	CASSPLLAVKETQYF
TRBJ1-5	TRBV18	.	.	TGTGCCAGCCAGAGGGGGGAAGGGAATAGCAATCAGCCCCAGCATTTT	CASQRGEGNSNQPQHF
TRBJ2-7	TRBV28	.	TRBD2	TGTGCCAGCAGCTACTCTTGGGAGCGGGGAACCTACGAGCAGTACTTC	CASSYSWERGTYEQYF
TRBJ2-1	TRBV15	.	.	TGTGCCACCAGCAGAGTAGTGGGGAACTTACTTCTTTCTAATGAGCAGTTCTTC	CATSRVVGNLLLSNEQFF
TRBJ2-5	TRBV2	.	.	TGTGCCAGCAGTTCCGTGAGCCAAGAGACCCAGTACTTC	CASSSVSQETQYF
TRBJ1-2	TRBV5-8	.	.	TGTGCCAGCAGGGCGGGCTATGGCTACACCTTC	CASRAGYGYTF
TRBJ2-2	TRBV7-2	once	.	TGTGCCAGCAGCTTCCAAACGGGGAACACCGGGGAGCTGTTTTTT	CASSFQTGNTGELFF
TRBJ1-5	TRBV19	.	.	TGTGCCAGTAGTACCGGGCCGAACAATCAGCCCCAGCATTTT	CASSTGPNNQPQHF